The 30 T cell receptor beta chains in this list originate from one sample, sequenced in a study of early T cells in non-severe SARS-CoV-2 infection. TCRdb re-analysed the 5' RACE reads in MiXCR, keeping a single row per CDR3 protein. The sample carries around 100,000 distinct CDR3 sequences, 16% recorded once. Material: whole blood. All receptors derive from an adult who was a healthcare worker with PCR-confirmed SARS-CoV-2 infection or an uninfected control (not recorded which).

The rearrangement uses TRBV28 and TRBJ1-2; no clear D. CDR3 length equals 11 residues. CDR1 and CDR2 from the germline V gene are MDHEN and SYDVKM. Trimming cost V 7 bases and J 5 bases, with 8 bases left between them. Written as DNA, the CDR3 is TGTGCCAGCACCTCTCCGTATGGCTACACCTTC. As protein: CASTSPYGYTF.

This clonotype turned up a few times. This chain joins TRBV28 and TRBJ2-1; D may be TRBD1 (6 bases). The CDR3 is 15 amino acids. Germline CDR1 and CDR2: MDHEN and SYDVKM. Trimming left V 6 bases short and J 7 bases short, with 19 bases between. The CDR3 region is CASSRTMGTMNEQFF. The DNA for the CDR3 is TGTGCCAGCAGCCGAACAATGGGGACAATGAATGAGCAGTTCTTC.

The V call is TRBV18, the J call TRBJ2-1; tentative D call: TRBD1 (6 bases). V gave up 4 bases and J gave up 3 bases, with 16 bases separating them. The CDR3 is 16 residues long. Germline assignment: CDR1 KGHSH and CDR2 LQKENI. The CDR3 sequence: CASSHSQGRDYNEQFF. The CDR3 DNA reads TGTGCCAGCTCACACTCCCAGGGGCGAGACTACAATGAGCAGTTCTTC.

The V gene is TRBV7-2, the J gene TRBJ2-1; D not resolved. The V end lost 4 bases, the J end lost 0 bases, and 10 bases lay between the germline ends. CDR1 is SGHTA, CDR2 FQGNSA, per germline. The CDR3 extends over 15 amino acids. CDR3 coding DNA: TGTGCCAGCAGCTCCGGATCTAGCTCCTACAATGAGCAGTTCTTC. Amino acids: CASSSGSSSYNEQFF. Full variable domain (missing parts from reference TRBV7-2 and TRBJ2-1): GAGVSQSPSNKVTEKGKDVELRCDPISGHTALYWYRQSLGQGLEFLIYFQGNSAPDKSGLPSDRFSAERTGGSVSTLTIQRTQQEDSAVYLCASSSGSSSYNEQFFGPGTRLTVL.

This chain uses TRBV7-8 with TRBJ2-5, with TRBD1 matching 10 bases. Germline trimming cut 5 bases from V and 4 bases from J; bases unmatched to any gene: 10. CDR1 is SGHVS, CDR2 FQNEAQ, per germline. The CDR3 extends over 16 amino acids. CDR3: CASSTTRQGALETQYF. DNA for the CDR3: TGTGCCAGCAGCACCACAAGACAGGGGGCTTTAGAGACCCAGTACTTC.

This clonotype turned up a few times. The chain links TRBV7-9 to TRBJ2-4; no firm D call. V was clipped by 3 bases and J by 0 bases, with 6 bases between them. The germline V gene has CDR1 SEHNR and CDR2 FQNEAQ (reference sequence). There are 14 residues in the CDR3. The CDR3 DNA sequence: TGTGCCAGCAGCTTCCTTGTAGCCAAAAACATTCAGTACTTC. This translates into CASSFLVAKNIQYF.

The chain employs TRBV29-1 and TRBJ1-4; no definite D call. The germline CDR1 and CDR2 sequences are SQVTM and ANQGSEA. Trimming cost V 6 bases and J 0 bases, with 11 bases left between them. This CDR3 has 14 amino acids. The CDR3: CSVEFTATNEKLFF. Written as DNA, the CDR3 is TGCAGCGTGGAGTTTACCGCAACTAATGAAAAACTGTTTTTT.

The rearrangement joins TRBV27 to TRBJ2-6; the D gene could be TRBD1 or TRBD2 (5 bases each). Trimming removed 6 bases from V and 1 base from J, with 16 bases in between. The germline V gene encodes CDR1 MNHEY and CDR2 SMNVEV (reference sequence). The CDR3 runs 17 residues. The CDR3 sequence is CASSRDVLPSGANVLTF. The CDR3 region has the DNA TGTGCCAGCAGCCGGGACGTCTTGCCTTCTGGGGCCAACGTCCTGACTTTC.

This chain joins TRBV20-1 and TRBJ2-1; 7 nucleotides align to TRBD2. Per germline, CDR1 DFQATT and CDR2 SNEGSKA (reference sequence). CDR3 length equals 14 residues. V lost 7 bases and J lost 3; bases outside the gene matches: 9. The DNA for the CDR3 is TGCAGTGTCTTGGGGCTAGCGGACTACAATGAGCAGTTCTTC. It yields the protein CSVLGLADYNEQFF.

V and J are TRBV7-2 and TRBJ2-5, with D possibly being TRBD2 (6 bases). Germline-derived CDR1 and CDR2 are SGHTA and FQGNSA. Trimming removed 5 bases from V and 1 base from J, with 17 bases in between. The CDR3 covers 16 residues. The CDR3 loop reads CASSPSGSLAQETQYF. Here the CDR3 DNA reads TGTGCCAGCAGCCCATCGGGGTCACTAGCCCAAGAGACCCAGTACTTC.

This rearrangement joins TRBV12-5 to TRBJ2-7, with D uncertain. Germline V CDR1 and CDR2: LGHNT, FRNRAP. The CDR3 contains 12 residues. V was pared by 2 bases and J by 3 bases, with 5 bases between. The CDR3 DNA follows: TGTGCTAGTGGTTTGACAGTCTACGAGCAGTACTTC. Translating gives CASGLTVYEQYF.

This clonotype was seen only a few times. The rearrangement uses TRBV7-2 and TRBJ2-3; 12 positions agree with TRBD2. The junction had 6 bases not matched to a gene; V was cut back by 2 bases and J by 6 bases. Germline V gives CDR1 SGHTA, CDR2 FQGNSA. The CDR3 has 16 residues. The CDR3 bases are TGTGCCAGCAGCTTATATCAGACTAGCGGGAGTGATACGCAGTATTTT. Amino acids: CASSLYQTSGSDTQYF. The full variable domain, completed using reference TRBV7-2 and TRBJ2-3, is GAGVSQSPSNKVTEKGKDVELRCDPISGHTALYWYRQSLGQGLEFLIYFQGNSAPDKSGLPSDRFSAERTGGSVSTLTIQRTQQEDSAVYLCASSLYQTSGSDTQYFGPGTRLTVL.

V usage is TRBV5-1 and J usage is TRBJ2-7, with 8 bases aligning to TRBD1. This CDR3 is built from 13 residues. With V trimmed by 6 bases and J by 7 bases, 9 bases remained unmatched. CDR1 SGHRS and CDR2 YFSETQ come from the germline V gene. CDR3 sequence (DNA): TGCGCCAGCAAAGAGACAGGGGACGGGGAGCAGTACTTC. Its translation is CASKETGDGEQYF. Drawing the rest from reference TRBV5-1 and TRBJ2-7, the complete variable domain is KAGVTQTPRYLIKTRGQQVTLSCSPISGHRSVSWYQQTPGQGLQFLFEYFSETQRNKGNFPGRFSGRQFSNSRSEMNVSTLELGDSALYLCASKETGDGEQYFGPGTRLTVT.

In this sample, this clonotype turned up a few times. V and J are TRBV5-5 and TRBJ2-3, with 10 bases aligning to TRBD2. The germline CDR1 and CDR2 sequences are SGHKS and YYEKEE (reference sequence). The CDR3 length is 16 residues. The V and J ends lost 4 bases and 0 bases, in that order; junction bases with no gene match: 5. This CDR3 is CASSHPSGGSTDTQYF. In DNA form, the CDR3 reads TGTGCCAGCAGCCACCCTAGCGGGGGTAGCACAGATACGCAGTATTTT.

The rearrangement uses TRBV20-1 and TRBJ1-5; D unclear. This CDR3 has 13 residues. CDR1 DFQATT and CDR2 SNEGSKA come from the germline V gene (reference sequence). Trimming stripped 3 bases from V and 4 bases from J, with 10 bases between. The CDR3, as DNA: TGCAGTGCTAGGGGCAGTATAAATCAGCCCCAGCATTTT. Protein: CSARGSINQPQHF.

This clonotype has more than one count but fewer than ten. J is TRBJ1-1 and V is TRBV6-1; possibly TRBD1 for D (5 bases). CDR1 MNHNS and CDR2 SASEGT come from the germline V gene. The V end lost 4 bases, the J end lost 2 bases, and 14 bases lay between the germline ends. The CDR3 length is 15 residues. CDR3 in amino acids: CASSVPRGINTEAFF. The CDR3, as DNA: TGTGCCAGCAGTGTACCTAGGGGAATAAACACTGAAGCTTTCTTT.

There are a few counts of this clonotype. The chain recombines TRBV30 with TRBJ2-1, with D maybe TRBD2 (6 bases). Germline values: CDR1 GTSNPN, CDR2 SVGIG (reference sequence). CDR3 size: 15 residues. V gave up 3 bases and J gave up 9 bases, with 21 bases separating them. Here the CDR3 reads CAWRLAGFTMSEQFF. DNA for the CDR3: TGTGCCTGGAGACTAGCTGGATTTACAATGAGTGAGCAGTTCTTC.

This clonotype was counted ten times or more. V is TRBV2 and J is TRBJ2-7; D gene uncertain. The germline gives CDR1 SNHLY, CDR2 FYNNEI. The V and J ends lost 1 base and 5 bases respectively, with 12 bases between them. The length of the CDR3 is 14 residues. The CDR3 loop reads CASSEVAMLDEQYF. The DNA of the CDR3 is TGTGCCAGCAGTGAAGTCGCAATGTTGGACGAGCAGTACTTC.

There are many counts of this clonotype. The genes are TRBV30 and TRBJ2-3; no firm D call. CDR3 length: 14 amino acids. CDR1 is GTSNPN and CDR2 is SVGIG in the germline V gene (reference sequence). Trimming cost V 2 bases and J 2 bases, with 11 bases left between them. The DNA for the CDR3 is TGTGCCTGGAGTTCCGTAGGAGACACAGATACGCAGTATTTT. Amino acids: CAWSSVGDTDTQYF.

This clonotype came up a few times. The V and J genes are TRBV4-1 and TRBJ2-5, with D unclear. CDR1 is MGHRA and CDR2 is YSYEKL in the germline V gene. The germline V and J ends were trimmed by 7 bases and 5 bases, with 11 bases remaining between them. This CDR3 is built from 12 residues. The CDR3 sequence: CASNTKFETQYF. DNA of the CDR3: TGCGCCAGCAATACCAAGTTTGAGACCCAGTACTTC.

The rearrangement joins TRBV28 to TRBJ2-7, with 16 positions matching TRBD2. Per germline, CDR1 MDHEN and CDR2 SYDVKM. The length of the CDR3 is 16 residues. Trimming cost V 5 bases and J 8 bases; bases outside gene matches: 9. Written as DNA, the CDR3 is TGTGCCAGCAGTCCCGGGACTAGCGGGAGGGCCGGGCAGCAGTACTTC. It translates to CASSPGTSGRAGQQYF. The full variable domain, in which reference TRBV28 and TRBJ2-7 provide the parts outside the CDR3, is DVKVTQSSRYLVKRTGEKVFLECVQDMDHENMFWYRQDPGLGLRLIYFSYDVKMKEKGDIPEGYSVSREKKERFSLILESASTNQTSMYLCASSPGTSGRAGQQYFGPGTRLTVT.

There are a few counts of this clonotype. The rearrangement joins TRBV29-1 to TRBJ1-1; TRBD1 matches 7 bases. Trimming at V came to 8 bases and at J to 1 base, leaving 4 bases not matched to a gene. Germline CDR1 is SQVTM and CDR2 is ANQGSEA. The CDR3 has 12 amino acids. The CDR3 reads CSHGQANTEAFF. CDR3 DNA: TGCAGCCACGGACAGGCGAACACTGAAGCTTTCTTT.

This clonotype is medium-sized. The chain employs TRBV20-1 and TRBJ1-4, with D possibly TRBD1 on 6 matching bases. The CDR3 sequence is 15 residues long. V dropped 6 bases and J dropped 8 bases, with 22 bases sitting between them. From germline, CDR1 is DFQATT and CDR2 SNEGSKA (reference sequence). The CDR3 sequence is CSAPGDGRVGEKLFF. Here the CDR3 DNA reads TGCAGTGCACCAGGGGACGGCCGGGTCGGAGAAAAACTGTTTTTT.

This clonotype was picked up a small number of times. CDR3 DNA sequence: TGTGCCAGCAGCCAGGGGGGACTAGCGGGAAGGCAGTACTTC. It yields the protein CASSQGGLAGRQYF. The chain joins TRBV3-1 to TRBJ2-7; 13 bases align to TRBD2. Trimming cost V 3 bases and J 9 bases; bases outside gene matches: 5. The CDR3 has 14 amino acids. CDR1 is LGHDT and CDR2 is YNNKEL in the germline V gene (reference sequence).

This clonotype was counted once. At one of its ends the junction is not consistent with the germline gene, which may arise from a read error. This chain connects TRBV27 to TRBJ1-6; D is unresolved. The CDR3 is 16 residues long. Germline lookup yields CDR1 MNHEY and CDR2 SMNVEV (reference sequence). The CDR3 spells CASGLLSDLNNSPLHF. CDR3 sequence (DNA): TGTGCCAGCGGTTTATTAAGCGACCTCAATAATTCACCCCTCCACTTT.

The sample holds a few counts of this clonotype. This chain links TRBV10-1 with TRBJ1-6; D not resolved. This CDR3 contains 16 residues. CDR1 is WNHNN, CDR2 SYGVQD, per germline (reference sequence). With 3 bases removed from V and 6 bases from J, the gap between germline ends came to 15 bases. CDR3 DNA sequence: TGCGCCAGCAGTGAAGGAAGGATCCAAACTAATTCACCCCTCCACTTT. It translates to CASSEGRIQTNSPLHF.

About this clonotype itself: This clone may be a read error of a much larger clone one base away. The missing conserved phenylalanine or tryptophan at the end of this CDR3 makes a read error likely. The chain is built from TRBV11-2 and TRBJ2-2; D unresolved. The CDR3 has 13 residues. The germline CDR1 and CDR2 sequences are SGHAT and FQNNGV. V lost 5 bases, J lost 3 bases, and 7 bases lay in between. Written as DNA, the CDR3 is TGTGCCAGCAGCCACCTGGACACCGGGGAGCTGTTTCTT. This codes for CASSHLDTGELFL.

This clonotype has more than one count but fewer than ten. The rearrangement joins TRBV19 to TRBJ1-5, with 7 bases matching TRBD1. V was clipped by 4 bases and J by 2 bases; unmatched bases: 5. Germline lookup yields CDR1 LNHDA and CDR2 SQIVND (reference sequence). CDR3 length: 15 amino acids. The CDR3 here is CASSNDGQGNQPQHF. The CDR3 DNA reads TGTGCCAGTAGTAACGACGGACAGGGCAATCAGCCCCAGCATTTT.

The rearrangement joins TRBV7-2 to TRBJ1-5; no firm D call. Germline CDR1 is SGHTA and CDR2 is FQGNSA. The CDR3 loop spans 13 amino acids. V was cut by 1 base and J by 6 bases, with 7 bases left in between. In DNA, the CDR3 is TGTGCCAGCAGCTTAGGAGGGCGTCAGCCCCAGCATTTT. Encoded protein: CASSLGGRQPQHF.

The chain joins TRBV7-9 to TRBJ2-4; 7 bases map to TRBD1. V dropped 5 bases and J dropped 5; count of bases not matched to a gene: 6. Germline V lookup: CDR1 SEHNR, CDR2 FQNEAQ (reference sequence). This CDR3 contains 14 residues. The CDR3 is CASSLQGLQNIQYF. The DNA of the CDR3 is TGTGCCAGCAGCCTACAGGGGTTGCAAAACATTCAGTACTTC.